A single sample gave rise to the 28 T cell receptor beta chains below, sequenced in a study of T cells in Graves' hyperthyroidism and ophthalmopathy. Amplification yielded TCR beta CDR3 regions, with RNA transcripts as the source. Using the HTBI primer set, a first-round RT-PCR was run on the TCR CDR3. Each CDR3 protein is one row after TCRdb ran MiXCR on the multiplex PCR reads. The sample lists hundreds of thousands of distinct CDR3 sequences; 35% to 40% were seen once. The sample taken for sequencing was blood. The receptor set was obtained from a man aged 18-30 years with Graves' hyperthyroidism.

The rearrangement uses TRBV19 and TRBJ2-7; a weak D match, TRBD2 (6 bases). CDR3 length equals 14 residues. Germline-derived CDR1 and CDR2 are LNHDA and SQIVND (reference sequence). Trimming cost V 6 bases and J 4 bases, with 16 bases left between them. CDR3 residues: CASRGVWRAYEQYF. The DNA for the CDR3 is TGTGCCAGTAGAGGGGTGTGGAGGGCTTACGAGCAGTACTTC.

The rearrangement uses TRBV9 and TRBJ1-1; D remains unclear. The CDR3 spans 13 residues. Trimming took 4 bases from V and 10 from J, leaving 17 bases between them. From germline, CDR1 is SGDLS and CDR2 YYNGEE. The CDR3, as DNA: TGTGCCAGCAGCCAAGGAAGGGTGGCAAGAGCTTTCTTT. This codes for CASSQGRVARAFF.

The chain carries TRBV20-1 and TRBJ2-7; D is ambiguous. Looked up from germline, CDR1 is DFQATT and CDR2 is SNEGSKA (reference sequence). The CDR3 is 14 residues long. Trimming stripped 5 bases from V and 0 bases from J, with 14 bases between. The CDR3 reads CSADGRSSSYEQYF. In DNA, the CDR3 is TGCAGTGCTGACGGACGCTCATCCTCCTACGAGCAGTACTTC.

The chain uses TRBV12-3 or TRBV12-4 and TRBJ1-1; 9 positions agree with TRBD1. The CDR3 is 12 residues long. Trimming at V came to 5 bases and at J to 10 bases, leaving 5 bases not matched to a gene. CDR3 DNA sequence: TGTGCCAGCAGTGTAGAACAGGGGGCAGCTTTCTTT. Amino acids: CASSVEQGAAFF.

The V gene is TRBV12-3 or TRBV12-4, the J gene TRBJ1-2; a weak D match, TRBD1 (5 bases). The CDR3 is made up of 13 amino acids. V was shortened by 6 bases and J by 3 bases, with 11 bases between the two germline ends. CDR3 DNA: TGTGCCAGCAGCCCTGGGGACGACTATGGCTACACCTTC. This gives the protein CASSPGDDYGYTF.

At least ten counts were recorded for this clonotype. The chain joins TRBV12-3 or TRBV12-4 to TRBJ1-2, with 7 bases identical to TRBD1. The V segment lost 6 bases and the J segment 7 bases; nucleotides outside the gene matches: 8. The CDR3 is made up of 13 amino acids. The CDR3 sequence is CASSPEGAGGYTF. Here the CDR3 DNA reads TGTGCCAGCAGCCCAGAGGGGGCAGGTGGCTACACCTTC.

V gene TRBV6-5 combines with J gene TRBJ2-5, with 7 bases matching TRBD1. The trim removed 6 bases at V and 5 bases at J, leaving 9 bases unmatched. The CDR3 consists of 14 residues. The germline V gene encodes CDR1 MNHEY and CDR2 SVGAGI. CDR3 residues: CASSSTGERETQYF. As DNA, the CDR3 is TGTGCCAGCAGCAGCACAGGGGAGCGGGAGACCCAGTACTTC.

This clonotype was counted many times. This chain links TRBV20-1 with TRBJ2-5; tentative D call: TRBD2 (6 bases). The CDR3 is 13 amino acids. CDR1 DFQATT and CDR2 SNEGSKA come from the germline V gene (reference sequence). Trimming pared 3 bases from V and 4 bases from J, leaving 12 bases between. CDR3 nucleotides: TGCAGTGCTAGCCGGGGGTCGCGAGAGACCCAGTACTTC. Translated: CSASRGSRETQYF.

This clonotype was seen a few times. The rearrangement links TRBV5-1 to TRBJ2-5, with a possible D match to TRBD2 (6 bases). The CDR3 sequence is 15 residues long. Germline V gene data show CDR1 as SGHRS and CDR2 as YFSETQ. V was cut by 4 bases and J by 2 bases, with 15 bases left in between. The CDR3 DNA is TGCGCCAGCAGCCAAGATAGGGACTCGCAAGAGACCCAGTACTTC. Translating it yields CASSQDRDSQETQYF.

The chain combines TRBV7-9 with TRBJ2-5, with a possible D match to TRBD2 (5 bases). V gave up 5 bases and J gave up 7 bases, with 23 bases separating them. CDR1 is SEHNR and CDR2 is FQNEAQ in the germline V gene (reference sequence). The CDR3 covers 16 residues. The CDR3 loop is CASSTSGQEDAGTQYF. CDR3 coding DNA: TGTGCCAGCAGCACCTCCGGGCAGGAGGACGCTGGGACCCAGTACTTC.

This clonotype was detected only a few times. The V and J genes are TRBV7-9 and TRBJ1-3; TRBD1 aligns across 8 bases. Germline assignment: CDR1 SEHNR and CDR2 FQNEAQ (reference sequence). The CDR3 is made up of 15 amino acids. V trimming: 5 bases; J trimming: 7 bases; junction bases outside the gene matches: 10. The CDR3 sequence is CASSQDRVTSNTIYF. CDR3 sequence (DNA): TGTGCCAGCAGCCAGGACAGGGTTACTTCTAACACCATATATTTT.

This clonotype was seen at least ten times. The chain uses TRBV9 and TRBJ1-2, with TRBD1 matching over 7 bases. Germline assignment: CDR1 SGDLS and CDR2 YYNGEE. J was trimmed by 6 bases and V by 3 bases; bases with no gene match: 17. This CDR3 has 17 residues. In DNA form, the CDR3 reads TGTGCCAGCAGCGCCCTCTCGAGGGGTGGGACAGTCGATGGCTACACCTTC. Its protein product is CASSALSRGGTVDGYTF.

The DNA of the CDR3 is TGTGCCAGTAGTCCGTCGGACAGCTATGGCTACACCTTC. Translated: CASSPSDSYGYTF. The gene calls are TRBV19 and TRBJ1-2, with D maybe TRBD1 (6 bases). This CDR3 spans 13 amino acids. Germline CDR1 reads LNHDA; CDR2 reads SQIVND (reference sequence). V lost 5 bases to trimming and J lost 4 bases, with 11 bases between them.

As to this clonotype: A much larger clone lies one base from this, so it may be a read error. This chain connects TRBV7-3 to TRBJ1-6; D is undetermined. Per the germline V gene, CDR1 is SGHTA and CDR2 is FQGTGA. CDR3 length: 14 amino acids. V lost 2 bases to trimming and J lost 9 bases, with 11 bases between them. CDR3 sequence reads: CASSLQDLSSPLHF. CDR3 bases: TGTGCCAGCAGCTTACAGGATTTGAGTTCACCCCTCCACTTT.

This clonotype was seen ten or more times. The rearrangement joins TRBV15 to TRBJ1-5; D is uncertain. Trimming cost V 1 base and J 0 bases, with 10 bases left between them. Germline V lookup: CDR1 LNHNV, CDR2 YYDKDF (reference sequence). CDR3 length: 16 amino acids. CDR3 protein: CATSRGPDYSNQPQHF. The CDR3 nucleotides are TGTGCCACCAGCAGAGGCCCGGACTATAGCAATCAGCCCCAGCATTTT.

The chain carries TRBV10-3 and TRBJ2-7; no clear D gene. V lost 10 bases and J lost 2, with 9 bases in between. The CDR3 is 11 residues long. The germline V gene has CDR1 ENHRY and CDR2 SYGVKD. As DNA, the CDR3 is TGTGCCAGCCGAAATACCTACGAGCAGTACTTC. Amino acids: CASRNTYEQYF.

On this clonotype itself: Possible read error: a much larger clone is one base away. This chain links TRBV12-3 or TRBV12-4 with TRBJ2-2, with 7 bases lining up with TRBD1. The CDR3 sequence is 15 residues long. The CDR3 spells CASHMGQRITGELSF. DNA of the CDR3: TGTGCCAGTCACATGGGACAGAGAATAACCGGGGAGCTGTCTTTT.

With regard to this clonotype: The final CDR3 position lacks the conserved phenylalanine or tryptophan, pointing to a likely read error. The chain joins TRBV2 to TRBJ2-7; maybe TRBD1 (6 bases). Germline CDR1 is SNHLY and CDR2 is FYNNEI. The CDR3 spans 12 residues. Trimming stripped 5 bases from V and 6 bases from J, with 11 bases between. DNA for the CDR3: TGTGCCAGCAGTTCCTACAGGGCCGAGCAGTACCTC. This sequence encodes CASSSYRAEQYL.

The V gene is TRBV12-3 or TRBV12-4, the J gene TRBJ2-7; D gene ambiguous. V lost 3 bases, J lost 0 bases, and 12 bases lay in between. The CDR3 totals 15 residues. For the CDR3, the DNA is TGTGCCAGCAGTTTTGGGCGGTACACCTCCTACGAGCAGTACTTC. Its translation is CASSFGRYTSYEQYF.

The CDR3, as DNA: TGCGCCAGCAGCCAAGATACGGGGCATTATGGCTACACCTTC. Its protein is CASSQDTGHYGYTF. V and J are TRBV4-3 and TRBJ1-2, with D possibly matching TRBD1 (5 bases). Trimming took 0 bases from V and 5 from J, leaving 10 bases between them. Germline-derived CDR1 and CDR2 are LGHNA and YSLEER. This CDR3 spans 14 amino acids.

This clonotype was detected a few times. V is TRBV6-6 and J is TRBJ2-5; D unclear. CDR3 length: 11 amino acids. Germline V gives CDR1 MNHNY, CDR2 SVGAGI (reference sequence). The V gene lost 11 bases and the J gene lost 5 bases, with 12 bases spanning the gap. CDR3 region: CAAGRQETQYF. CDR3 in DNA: TGTGCCGCTGGGCGTCAGGAGACCCAGTACTTC.

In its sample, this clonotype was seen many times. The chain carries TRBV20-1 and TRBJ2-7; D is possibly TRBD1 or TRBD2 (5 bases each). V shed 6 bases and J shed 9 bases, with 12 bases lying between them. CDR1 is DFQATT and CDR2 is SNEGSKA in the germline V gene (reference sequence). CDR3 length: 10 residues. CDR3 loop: CSAGTARQYF. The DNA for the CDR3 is TGCAGTGCAGGGACCGCGAGGCAGTACTTC.

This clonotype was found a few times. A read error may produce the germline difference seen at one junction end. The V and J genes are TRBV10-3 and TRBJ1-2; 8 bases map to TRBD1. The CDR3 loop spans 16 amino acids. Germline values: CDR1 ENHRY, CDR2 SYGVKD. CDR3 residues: CASSDLGDRKNYGYTF. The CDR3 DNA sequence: TGTGCCAGCAGTGACCTAGGGGACAGGAAGAACTATGGCTACACCTTC.

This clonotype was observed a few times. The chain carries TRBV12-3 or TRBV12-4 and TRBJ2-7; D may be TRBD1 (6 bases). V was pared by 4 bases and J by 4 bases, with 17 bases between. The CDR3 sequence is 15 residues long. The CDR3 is CASSYWAGVGYEQYF. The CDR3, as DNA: TGTGCCAGCAGTTACTGGGCAGGGGTTGGGTACGAGCAGTACTTC.

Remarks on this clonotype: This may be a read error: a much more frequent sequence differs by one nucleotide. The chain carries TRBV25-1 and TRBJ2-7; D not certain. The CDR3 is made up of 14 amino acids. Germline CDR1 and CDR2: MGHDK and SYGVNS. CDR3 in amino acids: CSRSLAPTSGEQYF. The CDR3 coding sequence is TGTTCCCGCTCCCTGGCTCCTACTTCAGGCGAGCAGTACTTC.

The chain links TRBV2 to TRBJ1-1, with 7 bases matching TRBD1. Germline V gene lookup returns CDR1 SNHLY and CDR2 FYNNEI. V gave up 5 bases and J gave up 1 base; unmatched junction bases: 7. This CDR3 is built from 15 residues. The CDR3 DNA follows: TGTGCCAGCAGTTCTCGGGACAGACCGAACACTGAAGCTTTCTTT. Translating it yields CASSSRDRPNTEAFF.

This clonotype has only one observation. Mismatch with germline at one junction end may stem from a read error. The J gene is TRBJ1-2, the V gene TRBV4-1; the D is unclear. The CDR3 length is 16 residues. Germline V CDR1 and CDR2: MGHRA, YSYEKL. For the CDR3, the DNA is TGTGCCAGCAGCCACTCGGGTGTAGTTCCTAACTATGGCTACACCTTC. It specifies CASSHSGVVPNYGYTF.

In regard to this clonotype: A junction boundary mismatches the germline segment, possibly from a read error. DNA of the CDR3: TGTGCTAGTGGTCCCTACTCAGGGGGTTCCTTCGAGCAGTACTTC. Translated: CASGPYSGGSFEQYF. This rearrangement joins TRBV12-5 to TRBJ2-7; 7 nucleotides match TRBD1. CDR1 and CDR2 from the germline V gene are LGHNT and FRNRAP. The length of the CDR3 is 15 residues.